The rows below give T cell receptor beta chains drawn from one sample of a study of blood T cell repertoires in COVID-19. Using immunoSEQ multiplex PCR, the repertoire was profiled, and TCRdb retains in-frame clones only, with some absent. The sample consists of about 270,000 clones, 86% of them appearing once. The sample comprised peripheral blood. These receptors came from a woman older than 75 with COVID-19, enrolled during active disease. CDR3s include the opening cysteine and the closing phenylalanine or tryptophan. Each record gives: clone size, J gene, V gene, CDR3 protein. Clone size, where shown, is once, few, many, or a class for clones that have expanded.

.	TRBJ2-3	TRBV7-3	CASGYSGGTTDTQYF
once	TRBJ2-2	TRBV6-5	CASSPRGNGELFF
.	TRBJ2-7	TRBV30	CASSGSTYEQYF
.	TRBJ1-1	TRBV7-9	CASSLAQTEAFF
.	TRBJ2-1	TRBV5-5	CASSGTGGAISYNEQFF
.	TRBJ2-1	TRBV10-3	CAIRGPGQGANEQFF
.	TRBJ2-1	TRBV11-3	CASQKGTSGGEQFF
.	TRBJ1-1	TRBV6-5	CASSTGFTEAFF
.	TRBJ1-3	TRBV7-9	CASSLGQDVSGNTIYF
.	TRBJ1-2	TRBV19	CASRMEDGYGYTF
.	TRBJ1-1	TRBV7-9	CASSSQSFTEAFF
.	TRBJ2-2	TRBV6-5	CASSFSSGGAGELFF
.	TRBJ2-7	TRBV3-1/TRBV3-2	CASGVGGTSGVALEDF
.	TRBJ2-2	TRBV4-1	CASSQDRVPGELFF
few	TRBJ1-1	TRBV3-1/TRBV3-2	CASSQGQGNTEAFF
.	TRBJ1-3	TRBV5-1	CASSSGGSGNTIYF
few	TRBJ1-4	TRBV5-1	CASSGPGTGDDEKLFF
.	TRBJ2-1	TRBV5-1	CASSSSSSGGQGGEQFF
few	TRBJ1-2	TRBV6-5	CASSVTGYGYTF
few	TRBJ1-2	TRBV5-8	CASSTGQGRGYGYTF
.	TRBJ1-5	TRBV28	CASSFPSGVSNQPQHF
few	TRBJ1-1	TRBV19	CASSIRVERADTEAFF